These 5 T cell receptor beta chains came from one sample sequenced in a study of T cells in women clearing cervical HPV infection. Sequencing used immunoSEQ multiplex PCR; TCRdb keeps in-frame clones, though not all of them. The repertoire table contains about 26,000 clones. Input material: blood buffy coat. These receptors were collected from a woman between 18 and 75 years old with a cervical HPV16 infection that either progressed to CIN3+ or cleared (not recorded which).

As to this clone: The read terminates 3 residues before the CDR3 end, so the remaining end is supplied by the germline J gene. This chain connects TRBV6-2 or TRBV6-3 to TRBJ2-5; 9 nucleotides line up with TRBD2. CDR3 size: 15 residues. Germline V CDR1 and CDR2: MNHEY, SVGEGT. V was clipped by 7 bases and J by 5 bases; unmatched bases: 11. The DNA read from the CDR3 is TGTGCCAGCACCCCCCGCGGGACTAGCCCCGAGACC. This translates into CASTPRGTSPET. The CDR3 in full is CASTPRGTSPETQYF.

In the case of this clone: The read ends 3 residues shy of where the CDR3 ends; the end is completed using the germline J gene. The sample has other DNA sequences that encode this CDR3 too. This rearrangement joins TRBV11-2 to TRBJ1-1; D is possibly TRBD1 (6 bases). This CDR3 contains 14 residues. Germline V gives CDR1 SGHAT, CDR2 FQNNGV. This chain's CDR3 is CASSMWTEQETAFF. The part of the CDR3 DNA that was read is TGTGCCAGCAGCATGTGGACAGAGCAAGAGACC.

By frequency, this clone registers medium-sized. The sequenced fragment ends 3 residues before the CDR3 boundary, so the rest is inferred from the germline J gene. The chain is built from TRBV7-2 and TRBJ1-1; perhaps TRBD1 as D (6 bases). This CDR3 contains 15 residues. Per the germline V gene, CDR1 is SGHTA and CDR2 is FQGNSA. Trimming pared 5 bases from V and 3 bases from J, leaving 16 bases between. CDR3 DNA (partial): TGTGCCAGCAGCCCAAATCCGGGGGGCTACACTGAA. Translation gives CASSPNPGGYTE. The full-length CDR3 reads as CASSPNPGGYTEAFF.

Notes on this clone: The missing CDR3 end, 3 residues past where the read stops, is filled in from the germline J gene. This sequence joins TRBV2 and TRBJ1-6; D perhaps matches TRBD1 (5 bases). The CDR3 has 13 residues. From germline, CDR1 is SNHLY and CDR2 FYNNEI. Trimming left V 7 bases short and J 7 bases short, with 11 bases between. CDR3 loop: CASTPTENSPLHF. CDR3 DNA, as far as it was read: TGTGCCAGCACCCCGACAGAGAATTCACCC.

A word on this clone: The CDR3 extends 3 residues past the end of the read, so its final part is completed from the germline J gene. The chain recombines TRBV2 with TRBJ2-5; a possible D gene is TRBD2 (5 bases). The CDR3 length is 16 residues. Deletions cut 4 bases from V and 5 bases from J, with 20 bases between. From germline, CDR1 is SNHLY and CDR2 FYNNEI. The DNA read from the CDR3 is TGTGCCAGCAGTGTATCCCTAGCATTATTTTCGGAGACC. Translation gives CASSVSLALFSET. The entire CDR3 is CASSVSLALFSETQYF.